This TCR beta chain was captured by sequencing in a study of blood T cells in healthy people across ages. Study results and limitations: PBMCs that were unsorted prevented a conclusive naive versus antigen-experienced comparison. Per million T cells, TCR beta diversity dropped about linearly as age rose. Diversity was higher, and naive CD4+ cells more numerous, in long-lived donors than in aged donors.

Next came a second PCR, run for about 6 to 11 cycles, which used a sample-barcoded 5' primer along with a J-beta primer mix. TCRdb independently ran MiXCR on the 5' RACE reads; one entry per CDR3 protein. The table has around 2 million distinct CDR3 sequences, 39% seen once. This CDR3 has 15 residues. In germline, CDR1 is DFQATT, CDR2 SNEGSKA (reference sequence). Trimming cost V 3 bases and J 2 bases; bases outside gene matches: 6. Russia was home to the donors, healthy Caucasian individuals aged 6 to 90. Note on this clonotype: The antigen remains undetermined.

The rearrangement joins TRBV20-1 to TRBJ2-1; 8 positions match TRBD1. The clonotype was recovered from a human donor in good health. Sequenced sample: blood. CDR3 amino acids: CSARSGDRTYNEQFF. The DNA for the CDR3 is TGCAGTGCTAGGTCGGGGGACAGGACCTACAATGAGCAGTTCTTC.